These 30 T cell receptor beta chains came from one sample sequenced in a study of blood T cell repertoires in COVID-19. Profiling relied on immunoSEQ multiplex PCR, and the TCRdb table lists in-frame clones only, not all of them. The table records a few hundred thousand clones, 84% of them present only once. The sequenced material came from peripheral blood. The receptors were sampled from a woman aged 80 or over with COVID-19, enrolled during active disease.

The chain recombines TRBV19 with TRBJ1-5; a possible D gene is TRBD1 (6 bases). Trimming took 3 bases from V and 8 from J, leaving 17 bases between them. The V gene's germline CDR1 is LNHDA and CDR2 SQIVND (reference sequence). CDR3 length equals 15 residues. CDR3 sequence (DNA): TGTGCCAGTAGTATTGGTACAGGGCGTGTGGAGCCCCAGCATTTT. Translated, it gives CASSIGTGRVEPQHF.

The rearrangement links TRBV4-1 to TRBJ1-5; no reliable D call. V was clipped by 4 bases and J by 6 bases, with 13 bases between them. CDR3 length equals 14 residues. In germline, CDR1 is MGHRA, CDR2 YSYEKL. The CDR3 sequence is CASSLLEGTQPQHF. As DNA, the CDR3 is TGCGCCAGCAGCCTTCTCGAGGGAACTCAGCCCCAGCATTTT.

The V and J genes are TRBV10-3 and TRBJ2-2; possibly TRBD1 for D (7 bases). V lost 10 bases, J lost 4 bases, and 22 bases lay in between. From germline, CDR1 is ENHRY and CDR2 SYGVKD. This CDR3 is built from 16 residues. For the CDR3, the DNA is TGTGCCAGCGGGACAGATCTTTTATCGGGCACCGGGGAGCTGTTTTTT. Residues: CASGTDLLSGTGELFF.

The rearrangement uses TRBV4-3 and TRBJ1-6; TRBD1 matches 8 bases. Trimming removed 1 base from V and 10 bases from J; junction bases left unmatched: 6. Germline CDR1 and CDR2: LGHNA and YSLEER. The CDR3 is 15 amino acids. The CDR3 loop reads CASSQVGTGESPLHF. The CDR3 DNA follows: TGCGCCAGCAGCCAAGTTGGGACAGGCGAATCACCCCTCCACTTT.

The chain couples TRBV7-2 to TRBJ2-1, with 9 positions matching TRBD2. The V segment lost 5 bases and the J segment 9 bases; nucleotides outside the gene matches: 14. The V gene's germline CDR1 is SGHTA and CDR2 FQGNSA. CDR3 length: 16 residues. CDR3 residues: CASSPYSGGPSGEQFF. For the CDR3, the DNA is TGTGCCAGCAGCCCCTACAGCGGGGGGCCATCTGGTGAGCAGTTCTTC.

The sample holds a few counts of this clone. The chain has TRBV3-1 (or the pseudogene TRBV3-2) and TRBJ2-3; 7 bases agree with TRBD2. Germline V CDR1 and CDR2: LGHDT, YNNKEL (reference sequence). With V trimmed by 5 bases and J by 3 bases, 5 bases remained unmatched. This CDR3 is 14 amino acids long. For the CDR3, the DNA is TGTGCCAGCAGCTCGGGGGGTGGGACAGATACGCAGTATTTT. This translates into CASSSGGGTDTQYF.

The chain recombines TRBV28 with TRBJ2-1; D unresolved. Looked up from germline, CDR1 is MDHEN and CDR2 is SYDVKM. The CDR3 is 13 amino acids. Trimming stripped 3 bases from V and 6 bases from J, with 9 bases between. CDR3 DNA: TGTGCCAGCAGTTTGGGCAGGTTCAATGAGCAGTTCTTC. The encoded protein is CASSLGRFNEQFF.

V is TRBV5-4 and J is TRBJ2-1, with 8 bases matching TRBD1. V shed 4 bases, J shed 0 bases, and the junction held 6 bases outside the gene matches. The CDR3 is 16 amino acids. CDR1 SGHNT and CDR2 YYREEE come from the germline V gene (reference sequence). For the CDR3, the DNA is TGTGCCAGCAGCCTGAGGACAGGGAGCTCCTACAATGAGCAGTTCTTC. As protein: CASSLRTGSSYNEQFF.

In DNA, the CDR3 is TGTGCCAGCAGCACACCGGGACTAGCGGCCTCCTACGAGCAGTACTTC. This encodes CASSTPGLAASYEQYF. The chain is built from TRBV5-4 and TRBJ2-7, with TRBD2 identical over 11 bases. This CDR3 contains 16 residues. J gave up 0 bases and V 4 bases, and 6 bases lay outside the gene matches. Per germline, CDR1 SGHNT and CDR2 YYREEE (reference sequence).

The rearrangement links TRBV14 to TRBJ2-1; D unclear. This CDR3 comprises 11 residues. Germline CDR1 is SGHDN and CDR2 is FVKESK. The V gene lost 0 bases and the J gene lost 14 bases, with 8 bases spanning the gap. CDR3 nucleotide sequence: TGTGCCAGCAGCCAAGAATTAGTGAAGTTCTTC. Protein: CASSQELVKFF.

This clone appeared once. CDR3 DNA sequence: TGCGCCAGCAGCCAAGAAGCTGACAGGGGGTTCCATTCACCCCTCCACTTT. Amino acids: CASSQEADRGFHSPLHF. The chain couples TRBV4-3 to TRBJ1-6, with 9 positions matching TRBD1. The CDR3 length is 17 residues. Looked up from germline, CDR1 is LGHNA and CDR2 is YSLEER. Germline trimming cut 0 bases from V and 8 bases from J; bases unmatched to any gene: 8.

The chain couples TRBV15 to TRBJ2-1; 11 bases are a match to TRBD2. CDR3 size: 16 residues. Germline loops: CDR1 LNHNV, CDR2 YYDKDF (reference sequence). J was trimmed by 6 bases and V by 3 bases; bases with no gene match: 7. CDR3 coding DNA: TGTGCCACCAGCAGGGGTGGACTAGCGGGCCCCAATGAGCAGTTCTTC. It translates to CATSRGGLAGPNEQFF.

The chain couples TRBV7-9 to TRBJ2-5, with D possibly TRBD2 on 6 matching bases. The CDR3 sequence is 13 residues long. Deletions cut 4 bases from V and 4 bases from J, with 10 bases between. Germline-derived CDR1 and CDR2 are SEHNR and FQNEAQ (reference sequence). The CDR3 DNA follows: TGTGCCAGCAGCTCGGACGGGGGAGAGACCCAGTACTTC. Protein: CASSSDGGETQYF.

J is TRBJ2-1 and V is TRBV28, with D maybe TRBD1 (6 bases). The CDR3 runs 15 residues. Per germline, CDR1 MDHEN and CDR2 SYDVKM. The V end lost 8 bases, the J end lost 2 bases, and 16 bases lay between the germline ends. The CDR3 nucleotides are TGTGCCAGCCCTCCAACGCAGGGGACCTACAATGAGCAGTTCTTC. This translates into CASPPTQGTYNEQFF. The whole variable domain, filled in from reference TRBV28 and TRBJ2-1, reads DVKVTQSSRYLVKRTGEKVFLECVQDMDHENMFWYRQDPGLGLRLIYFSYDVKMKEKGDIPEGYSVSREKKERFSLILESASTNQTSMYLCASPPTQGTYNEQFFGPGTRLTVL.

This chain links TRBV6-2 or TRBV6-3 with TRBJ1-2; 7 bases match TRBD1. V was pared by 6 bases and J by 8 bases, with 18 bases of the junction left unmatched. In germline, CDR1 is MNHEY, CDR2 SVGEGT. The CDR3 length is 16 residues. CDR3: CASSLENRGQSRGYTF. CDR3 DNA sequence: TGTGCCAGCAGCCTTGAAAACAGGGGCCAAAGTCGGGGCTACACCTTC.

The chain has TRBV6-2 or TRBV6-3 and TRBJ2-3; D possibly corresponds to TRBD2 (5 bases). V was cut by 4 bases and J by 2 bases, with 10 bases left in between. The CDR3 loop spans 14 amino acids. Germline-derived CDR1 and CDR2 are MNHEY and SVGEGT. For the CDR3, the DNA is TGTGCCAGCAGTTGGAGCGGAATCACAGATACGCAGTATTTT. This translates into CASSWSGITDTQYF.

V and J are TRBV6-2 or TRBV6-3 and TRBJ2-3, with TRBD2 identical over 8 bases. V was clipped by 6 bases and J by 3 bases; unmatched bases: 5. The germline V gene encodes CDR1 MNHEY and CDR2 SVGEGT. The CDR3 spans 14 residues. DNA for the CDR3: TGTGCCAGCAGCGGGGGGGCCGAGACAGATACGCAGTATTTT. This gives the protein CASSGGAETDTQYF.

The V call is TRBV6-2 or TRBV6-3, the J call TRBJ1-1, with a possible D match to TRBD1 (6 bases). This CDR3 comprises 18 residues. V lost 0 bases, J lost 1 base, and 18 bases lay in between. The germline V gene encodes CDR1 MNHEY and CDR2 SVGEGT. The DNA for the CDR3 is TGTGCCAGCAGTTACTCGATAAGGGGGGGCTTTAAGAACACTGAAGCTTTCTTT. It codes for CASSYSIRGGFKNTEAFF.

The CDR3 sequence: CASNLRGPNEKLFF. The CDR3 nucleotides are TGTGCCAGCAACCTCAGGGGACCGAATGAAAAACTGTTTTTT. The chain couples TRBV28 to TRBJ1-4; D might be TRBD1 (6 bases). Germline CDR1 is MDHEN and CDR2 is SYDVKM. The V and J ends lost 7 bases and 5 bases respectively, with 14 bases between them. This CDR3 spans 14 amino acids.

The CDR3 nucleotides are TGTGCCAGCAGCTTAGGACAGGCGGTCGGCGGCTACACCTTC. Translated: CASSLGQAVGGYTF. The gene calls are TRBV7-9 and TRBJ1-2; weak D call: TRBD1 (6 bases). Germline CDR1 reads SEHNR; CDR2 reads FQNEAQ (reference sequence). The V and J ends lost 1 base and 8 bases respectively, with 14 bases between them. The CDR3 consists of 14 residues.

The CDR3 reads CASSLEEKKQFF. CDR3 nucleotide sequence: TGTGCCAGCAGTTTGGAGGAAAAGAAGCAGTTCTTC. The gene calls are TRBV28 and TRBJ2-1, with a weak D call TRBD2 (5 bases). Germline CDR1 reads MDHEN; CDR2 reads SYDVKM. The ends were cut back, 3 bases at V and 11 bases at J, with 11 bases in the middle. CDR3 length: 12 amino acids.

J is TRBJ1-1 and V is TRBV5-6; D remains ambiguous. The V gene's germline CDR1 is SGHDT and CDR2 YYEEEE. The CDR3 consists of 14 residues. V lost 2 bases and J 0 bases, leaving 8 bases between the germline ends. The CDR3 DNA sequence: TGTGCCAGCAGCTTACGGGGTCTGAACACTGAAGCTTTCTTT. This encodes CASSLRGLNTEAFF.

The chain links TRBV3-1 (or the pseudogene TRBV3-2) to TRBJ1-1, with D uncertain. Germline V CDR1 and CDR2: LGHDT, YNNKEL (reference sequence). The CDR3 extends over 12 amino acids. V gave up 6 bases and J gave up 5 bases, with 10 bases separating them. The CDR3: CASRNTGTEAFF. Written as DNA, the CDR3 is TGTGCCAGCAGGAATACGGGGACTGAAGCTTTCTTT.

The V call is TRBV28, the J call TRBJ2-1; D is perhaps TRBD1 (6 bases). The CDR3 covers 13 residues. V gave up 3 bases and J gave up 8 bases, with 11 bases separating them. The germline V gene has CDR1 MDHEN and CDR2 SYDVKM. CDR3 in DNA: TGTGCCAGCAGTTTTAGGGGGTCGGATGAGCAGTTCTTC. Translated: CASSFRGSDEQFF.

The CDR3 protein is CASTWTSGQETQYF. In DNA form, the CDR3 reads TGTGCCAGCACCTGGACTAGCGGTCAAGAGACCCAGTACTTC. J is TRBJ2-5 and V is TRBV6-5; 10 bases line up with TRBD2. The junction had 4 bases not matched to a gene; V was cut back by 7 bases and J by 2 bases. Germline lookup yields CDR1 MNHEY and CDR2 SVGAGI. CDR3 size: 14 residues.

V is TRBV6-5 and J is TRBJ2-7; D is possibly TRBD1 (5 bases). Germline CDR1 is MNHEY and CDR2 is SVGAGI. This CDR3 comprises 13 residues. Written as DNA, the CDR3 is TGTGCCAGCAGCAGCCAGGGCTCCTCCGAGCAGTACGTC. Protein: CASSSQGSSEQYV.

This clone was observed a few times. The rearrangement joins TRBV3-1 (or the pseudogene TRBV3-2) to TRBJ1-1; TRBD1 matches at 8 bases. The V gene end was trimmed by 1 base and the J gene end by 1 base; junction bases not matched to a gene: 2. The germline V gene has CDR1 LGHDT and CDR2 YNNKEL (reference sequence). CDR3 size: 15 residues. As DNA, the CDR3 is TGTGCCAGCAGCCAAGGTCAGGGGGCGAACACTGAAGCTTTCTTT. The encoded protein is CASSQGQGANTEAFF.

This rearrangement joins TRBV9 to TRBJ1-5, with 7 bases fitting TRBD1. This CDR3 has 15 amino acids. Germline V gene lookup returns CDR1 SGDLS and CDR2 YYNGEE. Trimming at V came to 0 bases and at J to 3 bases, leaving 3 bases not matched to a gene. The CDR3 bases are TGTGCCAGCAGCGTAGGGGACAGCCTCAATCAGCCCCAGCATTTT. This translates into CASSVGDSLNQPQHF.

V gene TRBV1 combines with J gene TRBJ2-3; the table's D gene call, TRBD2, was not cross checked with the DNA. TRBV1 is recorded as a pseudogene. The CDR3 spans 16 residues. CDR3 residues: CTSSQGAGASTDTQYF. As DNA, the CDR3 is TGCACCAGCAGCCAAGGGGCGGGGGCCAGCACAGATACGCAGTATTTT.

The CDR3 loop is CASSYIGLAGADTQYF. The CDR3 coding sequence is TGTGCCAGCAGTTACATTGGGCTAGCGGGCGCAGATACGCAGTATTTT. The chain joins TRBV6-2 or TRBV6-3 to TRBJ2-3, with 8 bases matching TRBD2. This CDR3 has 16 amino acids. V lost 2 bases to trimming and J lost 4 bases; unmatched junction nucleotides: 8. Germline CDR1 and CDR2: MNHEY and SVGEGT.